The rows below give T cell receptor beta chains drawn from one sample of a study of T cells in Graves' hyperthyroidism and ophthalmopathy. Each CDR3 protein gets one entry after TCRdb re-called the multiplex PCR reads with MiXCR. The repertoire has about 640,000 distinct CDR3 sequences, around 20% of them found once; the top ten carry 30% to 40%. The sample consisted of blood. The receptors shown here come from a young man with Graves' ophthalmopathy. Both conserved end residues are part of each CDR3. Each record gives: CDR3 DNA, CDR3 protein, J gene, V gene, clone size, D gene. D genes are given only for firm matches. Rows give clone size only sometimes, using once, few, many, or a class for an expanded clone.

CDR3 DNA: TGCAGTGCTAGAGGGGATTCGGGACAAAAGGTCTCTTTCTTT
CDR3 protein: CSARGDSGQKVSFF
J gene: TRBJ1-1
V gene: TRBV20-1
clone size: few
D gene: -

CDR3 DNA: TGTGCCAGCCGCCGGGACTCCAACACCGGGGAGCTGTTTTTT
CDR3 protein: CASRRDSNTGELFF
J gene: TRBJ2-2
V gene: TRBV12-3/TRBV12-4
clone size: few
D gene: -

CDR3 DNA: TGCAGTGCTAGAGAGGGAGGGAGGGCCGGGGAGCTGTTTTTT
CDR3 protein: CSAREGGRAGELFF
J gene: TRBJ2-2
V gene: TRBV20-1
clone size: -
D gene: TRBD2

CDR3 DNA: TGTGCCAGCAGCTCAGTCTTGAGGGGAAGTAACACTGAAGCTTTCTTT
CDR3 protein: CASSSVLRGSNTEAFF
J gene: TRBJ1-1
V gene: TRBV7-9
clone size: -
D gene: -

CDR3 DNA: TGTGCCAGCAGCCAATCCGGGACAGGGGCTGGCTACACCTTC
CDR3 protein: CASSQSGTGAGYTF
J gene: TRBJ1-2
V gene: TRBV3-1
clone size: -
D gene: TRBD1

CDR3 DNA: TGCAGTGCTAGAGATCTCGAGACCTTGTTTTTT
CDR3 protein: CSARDLETLFF
J gene: TRBJ1-4
V gene: TRBV20-1
clone size: few
D gene: -

CDR3 DNA: TGTGCCAGCAGCCTCCAAGGGGCTGTGGGGTCACCCCTCCACTTT
CDR3 protein: CASSLQGAVGSPLHF
J gene: TRBJ1-6
V gene: TRBV11-2
clone size: few
D gene: -

CDR3 DNA: TGTGCCTGGTCGTCCGGGACAGGGCTAAGCAATCAGCCCCAGCATTTT
CDR3 protein: CAWSSGTGLSNQPQHF
J gene: TRBJ1-5
V gene: TRBV30
clone size: -
D gene: TRBD1

CDR3 DNA: TGTGCCAGCAGTTTATGGACTAGCGTGGGCTCGAGGGAACTCTACGAGCAGTACTTC
CDR3 protein: CASSLWTSVGSRELYEQYF
J gene: TRBJ2-7
V gene: TRBV28
clone size: -
D gene: TRBD2

CDR3 DNA: TGTGCCAGCAGCGATCGGACAGGGGGTCTTTATCAGCCCCAGCATTTT
CDR3 protein: CASSDRTGGLYQPQHF
J gene: TRBJ1-5
V gene: TRBV28
clone size: few
D gene: TRBD1

CDR3 DNA: TGTGCCAGCAGTTTATCGTGGGGGAACCGAGAGACCCAGTACTTC
CDR3 protein: CASSLSWGNRETQYF
J gene: TRBJ2-5
V gene: TRBV27
clone size: few
D gene: -

CDR3 DNA: TGTGCCAGCAGTTTAGATGGGGGGGTGAACACCGGGGAGCTGTTTTTT
CDR3 protein: CASSLDGGVNTGELFF
J gene: TRBJ2-2
V gene: TRBV12-3/TRBV12-4
clone size: few
D gene: TRBD2

CDR3 DNA: TGTGCCAGCAGTTTACCGGTCGGTACAGATACGCAGTATTTT
CDR3 protein: CASSLPVGTDTQYF
J gene: TRBJ2-3
V gene: TRBV28
clone size: -
D gene: -

CDR3 DNA: TGTGCCAGCAGTTTTCCGGGACAGGGACTCTACGAGCAGTACTTC
CDR3 protein: CASSFPGQGLYEQYF
J gene: TRBJ2-7
V gene: TRBV12-3/TRBV12-4
clone size: many
D gene: TRBD1

CDR3 DNA: TGTGCCAGCAGCTTGGATGGACTAGCGAGCTCCTACGAGCAGTTCTTC
CDR3 protein: CASSLDGLASSYEQFF
J gene: TRBJ2-1
V gene: TRBV5-1
clone size: -
D gene: TRBD2

CDR3 DNA: TGTGCCTGGAGCCCGGGGGGGGGGCTCCACTTT
CDR3 protein: CAWSPGGGLHF
J gene: TRBJ1-6
V gene: TRBV30
clone size: few
D gene: -

CDR3 DNA: TGTGCCAGCAGTTTAGGAGGGGGCAGGAACGAGCAGTACTTC
CDR3 protein: CASSLGGGRNEQYF
J gene: TRBJ2-7
V gene: TRBV27
clone size: many
D gene: -

CDR3 DNA: TGTGCCAGCAGTTTAGGGAGGGGCGGATACAATGAGCAGTTCTTC
CDR3 protein: CASSLGRGGYNEQFF
J gene: TRBJ2-1
V gene: TRBV12-3/TRBV12-4
clone size: -
D gene: -

CDR3 DNA: TGTGCCAGCAGCCAAGGTGCTCAGGGCCAAGAGACCCAGTACTTC
CDR3 protein: CASSQGAQGQETQYF
J gene: TRBJ2-5
V gene: TRBV4-2
clone size: few
D gene: -

CDR3 DNA: TGTGCCAGCAGTTCTAACCCGGGACTAGCTGGCTCCTACAATGAGCAGTTCTTC
CDR3 protein: CASSSNPGLAGSYNEQFF
J gene: TRBJ2-1
V gene: TRBV2
clone size: -
D gene: TRBD2

CDR3 DNA: TGTGCCAGCAGCTTGGCTCTATGGGAGACCCAGTACTTC
CDR3 protein: CASSLALWETQYF
J gene: TRBJ2-5
V gene: TRBV5-5
clone size: many
D gene: -

CDR3 DNA: TGCGCCTGGAGAGTGGGACTAAACGAGCAGTACTTC
CDR3 protein: CAWRVGLNEQYF
J gene: TRBJ2-7
V gene: TRBV30
clone size: -
D gene: TRBD2

CDR3 DNA: TGTGCCAGCAGCCAACCAACAGGGGCAGATACGCAGTATTTT
CDR3 protein: CASSQPTGADTQYF
J gene: TRBJ2-3
V gene: TRBV7-6
clone size: -
D gene: TRBD1

CDR3 DNA: TGTGCCAGCAGTTTGACTAGCGGGAGGCATGAGCAGTACTTC
CDR3 protein: CASSLTSGRHEQYF
J gene: TRBJ2-7
V gene: TRBV27
clone size: few
D gene: TRBD2

CDR3 DNA: TGTGCCAGCAGTGGACAAGGGCGAGGGAACACTGAAGCTTTCTTT
CDR3 protein: CASSGQGRGNTEAFF
J gene: TRBJ1-1
V gene: TRBV6-1
clone size: many
D gene: -

CDR3 DNA: TGTGCCAGCAGTGATACCGGGACGGGCACAGATACGCAGTATTTT
CDR3 protein: CASSDTGTGTDTQYF
J gene: TRBJ2-3
V gene: TRBV6-1
clone size: -
D gene: -

CDR3 DNA: TGTGCCAGCAGCTTAGCTGGGGTTAGCACAAATACGCAGTATTTT
CDR3 protein: CASSLAGVSTNTQYF
J gene: TRBJ2-3
V gene: TRBV7-6
clone size: few
D gene: -

CDR3 DNA: TGTGCCAGCAGCAACTCAGGGCTCTATGGCTACACCTTC
CDR3 protein: CASSNSGLYGYTF
J gene: TRBJ1-2
V gene: TRBV7-2
clone size: -
D gene: -

CDR3 DNA: TGTGCCAGTAGTCGAACTATGCAATCTAACTATGGCTACACCTTC
CDR3 protein: CASSRTMQSNYGYTF
J gene: TRBJ1-2
V gene: TRBV19
clone size: few
D gene: -

CDR3 DNA: TGTGCCACCAGCAGAGATGCTGGGGGGGAGTACTTC
CDR3 protein: CATSRDAGGEYF
J gene: TRBJ2-5
V gene: TRBV15
clone size: few
D gene: TRBD2

CDR3 DNA: TGTGCCAGCAGCCTAGACTTTGCAATAGGGGGTTCTGGAAACACCATATATTTT
CDR3 protein: CASSLDFAIGGSGNTIYF
J gene: TRBJ1-3
V gene: TRBV28
clone size: -
D gene: -

CDR3 DNA: TGTGCCAGCAGCTTGACCGGGACTACCGAGCTCGGGGATGAGCAGTTCTTC
CDR3 protein: CASSLTGTTELGDEQFF
J gene: TRBJ2-1
V gene: TRBV7-2
clone size: few
D gene: TRBD2

CDR3 DNA: TGTGCCATCAGTGATCAGGTAACTGAAGCTTTCTTT
CDR3 protein: CAISDQVTEAFF
J gene: TRBJ1-1
V gene: TRBV10-3
clone size: few
D gene: -

CDR3 DNA: TGTGCCAGCAGTGAAAAGACCCCCACCAGGGGGCCAAGCAATCAGCCCCAGCATTTT
CDR3 protein: CASSEKTPTRGPSNQPQHF
J gene: TRBJ1-5
V gene: TRBV6-1
clone size: many
D gene: TRBD1

CDR3 DNA: TGTGCCAGCAGTTATTGGAAAGGGGCCGGGGAGCTGTTTTTT
CDR3 protein: CASSYWKGAGELFF
J gene: TRBJ2-2
V gene: TRBV6-2/TRBV6-3
clone size: -
D gene: -

CDR3 DNA: TGTGCCAGCAGCCAATCAGAACGTCTCTCTGGAAACACCATATATTTT
CDR3 protein: CASSQSERLSGNTIYF
J gene: TRBJ1-3
V gene: TRBV3-1
clone size: -
D gene: -

CDR3 DNA: TGCGCCAGCAGCCCCGGGACTAGCGCATACTCCTACAATGAGCAGTTCTTC
CDR3 protein: CASSPGTSAYSYNEQFF
J gene: TRBJ2-1
V gene: TRBV5-1
clone size: -
D gene: TRBD2

CDR3 DNA: TGCAGTGCTAGAGGGCAGGGGGGTAACTATGGCTACACCTTC
CDR3 protein: CSARGQGGNYGYTF
J gene: TRBJ1-2
V gene: TRBV20-1
clone size: many
D gene: TRBD1

CDR3 DNA: TGTGCCAGCAGTTTATTTGGCGGGAGTTCGGTTACGCAGTATTTT
CDR3 protein: CASSLFGGSSVTQYF
J gene: TRBJ2-3
V gene: TRBV28
clone size: -
D gene: TRBD2

CDR3 DNA: TGTGCCAGCAGCCCAACTACAGGGTTTGGCAATCAGCCCCAGCATTTT
CDR3 protein: CASSPTTGFGNQPQHF
J gene: TRBJ1-5
V gene: TRBV3-1
clone size: many
D gene: -

CDR3 DNA: TGCGCCAGCAGCCAAGATCTTCGGGGGGCAAGGACCTACGAGCAGTACTTC
CDR3 protein: CASSQDLRGARTYEQYF
J gene: TRBJ2-7
V gene: TRBV4-3
clone size: few
D gene: -

CDR3 DNA: TGCGCCAGCAGCCACCGGGCCGGGACAGGGAAACCCGAGCAGTACTTC
CDR3 protein: CASSHRAGTGKPEQYF
J gene: TRBJ2-7
V gene: TRBV4-3
clone size: -
D gene: TRBD1

CDR3 DNA: TGCGCCACCGAGAAAGGTTCAGGGGGCAACGCTGATACGCAGTATTTT
CDR3 protein: CATEKGSGGNADTQYF
J gene: TRBJ2-3
V gene: TRBV5-1
clone size: many
D gene: TRBD1

CDR3 DNA: TGTGCCACGAGCCAGCAAAGCAATCAGCCCCAGCATTTT
CDR3 protein: CATSQQSNQPQHF
J gene: TRBJ1-5
V gene: TRBV7-9
clone size: few
D gene: -

CDR3 DNA: TGTGCCAGCAGCTTAGATGGGACAGGGTCCTGGCAAGAGACCCAGTACTTC
CDR3 protein: CASSLDGTGSWQETQYF
J gene: TRBJ2-5
V gene: TRBV11-2
clone size: many
D gene: TRBD1

CDR3 DNA: TGTGCCAGCAGTTACGCCGATAACACTGAAGCTTTCTTT
CDR3 protein: CASSYADNTEAFF
J gene: TRBJ1-1
V gene: TRBV6-1
clone size: many
D gene: -

CDR3 DNA: TGTGCCAGCAGTGAAGACAACTATAGCAATCAGCCCCAGCATTTT
CDR3 protein: CASSEDNYSNQPQHF
J gene: TRBJ1-5
V gene: TRBV2
clone size: few
D gene: -

CDR3 DNA: TGTGCCAGCAGTTTACCTCCCACCCGGGACGTACACTATGGCTACACCTTC
CDR3 protein: CASSLPPTRDVHYGYTF
J gene: TRBJ1-2
V gene: TRBV28
clone size: -
D gene: -

CDR3 DNA: TGTGCCAGCAGTAAAACAGGGGGCACTGAAGCTTTCTTT
CDR3 protein: CASSKTGGTEAFF
J gene: TRBJ1-1
V gene: TRBV6-1
clone size: many
D gene: TRBD1

CDR3 DNA: TGTGCCAGCAGCTTAGCGCGCAGGGGTGGGGATGGCTACACCTTC
CDR3 protein: CASSLARRGGDGYTF
J gene: TRBJ1-2
V gene: TRBV7-2
clone size: few
D gene: -

CDR3 DNA: TGTGCCAGCAGCTCCACATTCCAGCCCCAGCATTTT
CDR3 protein: CASSSTFQPQHF
J gene: TRBJ1-5
V gene: TRBV28
clone size: few
D gene: -

CDR3 DNA: TGTGCCAGCGGCAGGGGGATTAACACTGAAGCTTTCTTT
CDR3 protein: CASGRGINTEAFF
J gene: TRBJ1-1
V gene: TRBV6-1
clone size: -
D gene: TRBD1

CDR3 DNA: TGTGCCAGCGGGCTTCCGGGACCGATATTCTCTGGGGCCAACGTCCTGACTTTC
CDR3 protein: CASGLPGPIFSGANVLTF
J gene: TRBJ2-6
V gene: TRBV6-1
clone size: -
D gene: -